The sample holds many counts of the clone carrying this TCR beta chain. The antigen remains unidentified. TCR beta CDR3 regions were amplified from RNA. HTBI primers were used for first-round RT-PCR of the TCR CDR3. Each CDR3 protein gets one entry after TCRdb re-called the multiplex PCR reads with MiXCR. Found here are 530,000 or so distinct CDR3 sequences, around a quarter of them singletons; the top ten hold roughly 12%. The sample comes from a study of T cells in Graves' hyperthyroidism and ophthalmopathy. General observations from the study: Separating ophthalmopathy from stable hyperthyroidism was achieved by a 13 V-J model.

V dropped 5 bases and J dropped 3 bases, with 16 bases sitting between them. This CDR3 contains 15 residues. The V gene's germline CDR1 is LNHDA and CDR2 SQIVND (reference sequence). Reasons for excluding patients were uncontrolled infection, other autoimmune disease, pregnancy or lactation. Clinical symptoms, serum thyroxine and TRAb, thyroid ultrasound and orbital computed tomography were used for the diagnoses. PBMCs were sourced from less than 12 ml fresh peripheral blood. This TCR was sampled from a woman aged 30 to 39 with Graves' ophthalmopathy. The sample taken for sequencing was blood. This sequence joins TRBV19 and TRBJ2-5; either TRBD1 or TRBD2 may supply D (5 bases each). The CDR3 protein is CASSANRDQKETQYF. The CDR3, as DNA: TGTGCCAGTAGTGCGAACCGGGACCAAAAAGAGACCCAGTACTTC.